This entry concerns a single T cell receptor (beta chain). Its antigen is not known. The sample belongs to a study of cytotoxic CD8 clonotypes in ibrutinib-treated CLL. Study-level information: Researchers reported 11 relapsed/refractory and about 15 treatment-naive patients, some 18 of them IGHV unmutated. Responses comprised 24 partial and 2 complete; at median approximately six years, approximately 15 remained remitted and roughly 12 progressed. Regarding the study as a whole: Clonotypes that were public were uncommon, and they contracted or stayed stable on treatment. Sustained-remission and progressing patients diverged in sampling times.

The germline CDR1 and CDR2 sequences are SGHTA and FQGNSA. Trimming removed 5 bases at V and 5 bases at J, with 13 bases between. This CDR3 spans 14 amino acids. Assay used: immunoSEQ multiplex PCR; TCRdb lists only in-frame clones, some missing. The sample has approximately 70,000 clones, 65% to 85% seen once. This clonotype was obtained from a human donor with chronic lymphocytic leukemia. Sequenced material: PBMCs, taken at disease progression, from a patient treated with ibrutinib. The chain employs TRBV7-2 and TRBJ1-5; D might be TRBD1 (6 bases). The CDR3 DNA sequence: TGTGCCAGCAGCCCGGACAGAAGTTATCAGCCCCAGCATTTT. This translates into CASSPDRSYQPQHF.